What follows are 26 T cell receptor beta chains derived from one specimen sequenced in a study of brain T cells in children with intractable seizures. The table came from immunoSEQ multiplex PCR; TCRdb's copy has only in-frame clones and leaves some out. Of 60,000 to 85,000 clones in the sample, approximately 94% were seen once. Sequenced material: peripheral blood, taken at surgery. The receptors stem from a boy younger than two with tuberous sclerosis and intractable seizures.

This clone was recorded only once. This chain connects TRBV5-4 to TRBJ2-7, with 8 positions matching TRBD1. Germline CDR1 SGHNT, CDR2 YYREEE (reference sequence). Trimming at V came to 0 bases and at J to 8 bases, leaving 10 bases not matched to a gene. This CDR3 has 15 amino acids. CDR3: CASSLVGTGAMKQYF. CDR3 sequence (DNA): TGTGCCAGCAGCTTGGTGGGGACAGGAGCTATGAAGCAGTACTTC.

CDR3 coding DNA: TGTGCCTCCGGGGGACCTCTGTACGAGCAGTACTTC. Translating gives CASGGPLYEQYF. V gene TRBV6-6 combines with J gene TRBJ2-7; D perhaps matches TRBD2 (6 bases). Germline assignment: CDR1 MNHNY and CDR2 SVGAGI (reference sequence). The CDR3 runs 12 residues. The V end lost 11 bases, the J end lost 4 bases, and 15 bases lay between the germline ends.

This chain joins TRBV30 and TRBJ2-3; weak D call: TRBD1 (6 bases). The CDR3 runs 17 residues. Between the trimmed V and J ends, which lost 3 bases and 2 bases, there was a span of 21 bases. Germline CDR1 reads GTSNPN; CDR2 reads SVGIG (reference sequence). The CDR3 loop reads CAWRPQGQLTNTDTQYF. The CDR3 DNA reads TGTGCCTGGAGACCGCAAGGACAGTTAACAAACACAGATACGCAGTATTTT.

This chain links TRBV27 with TRBJ1-5; 7 bases match TRBD1. The CDR3 is made up of 14 amino acids. CDR1 is MNHEY and CDR2 is SMNVEV in the germline V gene (reference sequence). Trimming cost V 5 bases and J 4 bases; bases outside gene matches: 5. The CDR3 is CASSRKGQNQPQHF. The CDR3 DNA sequence: TGTGCCAGCAGTCGCAAGGGACAGAATCAGCCCCAGCATTTT.

V gene TRBV2 combines with J gene TRBJ2-7; D unclear. The CDR3 spans 13 residues. V dropped 7 bases and J dropped 3 bases, with 13 bases sitting between them. Germline V gene data show CDR1 as SNHLY and CDR2 as FYNNEI. Written as DNA, the CDR3 is TGTGCCAGCACCGAAAGGGCCATCTACGAGCAGTACTTC. It specifies CASTERAIYEQYF.

This rearrangement joins TRBV12-3 or TRBV12-4 to TRBJ2-1; D is uncertain. The V and J ends lost 1 base and 3 bases respectively, with 1 base between them. The CDR3 loop spans 12 amino acids. The DNA of the CDR3 is TGTGCCAGCAGTTTAGTCTACAATGAGCAGTTCTTC. Protein: CASSLVYNEQFF.

The chain recombines TRBV3-1 (or the pseudogene TRBV3-2) with TRBJ1-6; TRBD1 matches at 9 bases. Germline V CDR1 and CDR2: LGHDT, YNNKEL (reference sequence). The V and J ends lost 3 bases and 7 bases, in that order; junction bases with no gene match: 1. The CDR3 spans 14 residues. The CDR3 sequence: CASSHGTGNSPLHF. CDR3 in DNA: TGTGCCAGCAGCCACGGGACAGGGAATTCACCCCTCCACTTT.

The chain uses TRBV19 and TRBJ2-3; 7 nucleotides match TRBD1. Germline CDR1 is LNHDA and CDR2 is SQIVND (reference sequence). This CDR3 spans 15 amino acids. V dropped 5 bases and J dropped 5; count of bases not matched to a gene: 10. The CDR3 DNA reads as TGTGCCAGTAGTCCACCGGGACAGAAAATAGATACGCAGTATTTT. It translates to CASSPPGQKIDTQYF.

The chain links TRBV2 to TRBJ2-1, with D perhaps TRBD2 (6 bases). Trimming stripped 4 bases from V and 4 bases from J, with 29 bases between. The CDR3 is made up of 20 amino acids. Germline CDR1 and CDR2: SNHLY and FYNNEI. The CDR3 DNA follows: TGTGCCAGCAGTGTTTTGAGTCCCCGGTTCGCGGGGCTGACTTACAATGAGCAGTTCTTC. Its protein product is CASSVLSPRFAGLTYNEQFF.

This chain links TRBV6-5 with TRBJ1-4; D not certain. Trimming left V 0 bases short and J 0 bases short, with 8 bases between. The CDR3 extends over 16 amino acids. Germline-derived CDR1 and CDR2 are MNHEY and SVGAGI. CDR3 bases: TGTGCCAGCAGTTACTCGAAGGCAGCAACTAATGAAAAACTGTTTTTT. This translates into CASSYSKAATNEKLFF.

The chain joins TRBV18 to TRBJ1-2; D call uncertain. Germline lookup yields CDR1 KGHSH and CDR2 LQKENI. This CDR3 spans 12 amino acids. Trimming cost V 6 bases and J 1 base, with 6 bases left between them. The CDR3 is CASSGNNYGYTF. CDR3 sequence (DNA): TGTGCCAGCTCCGGGAATAACTATGGCTACACCTTC.

This clone was seen more than once but under ten times. The genes are TRBV2 and TRBJ1-5; D gene uncertain. The germline V gene encodes CDR1 SNHLY and CDR2 FYNNEI. V was trimmed by 0 bases and J by 9 bases, leaving 9 bases between them. This CDR3 comprises 13 residues. CDR3 coding DNA: TGTGCCAGCAGTGAAGCACTGCGGGTGCCCCAGCATTTT. It translates to CASSEALRVPQHF. The full variable domain, completed using reference TRBV2 and TRBJ1-5, is EPEVTQTPSHQVTQMGQEVILRCVPISNHLYFYWYRQILGQKVEFLVSFYNNEISEKSEIFDDQFSVERPDGSNFTLKIRSTKLEDSAMYFCASSEALRVPQHFGDGTRLSIL.

The chain carries TRBV5-5 and TRBJ1-5; tentative D call: TRBD1 (6 bases). This CDR3 has 14 amino acids. V lost 1 base to trimming and J lost 3 bases, with 8 bases between them. Germline values: CDR1 SGHKS, CDR2 YYEKEE (reference sequence). As DNA, the CDR3 is TGTGCCAGCAGCTTGTCAGGGGACAATCAGCCCCAGCATTTT. Translated: CASSLSGDNQPQHF.

DNA of the CDR3: TGTGCCAGCAGAGTAGGGACAGCTAACTATGGCTACACCTTC. Protein: CASRVGTANYGYTF. J is TRBJ1-2 and V is TRBV5-6; the match to TRBD1 covers 7 bases. The CDR3 consists of 14 residues. V was pared by 5 bases and J by 0 bases, with 4 bases of the junction left unmatched. Germline assignment: CDR1 SGHDT and CDR2 YYEEEE.

This chain links TRBV6-5 with TRBJ2-7; D may be TRBD1 or TRBD2 (5 bases each). CDR1 is MNHEY and CDR2 is SVGAGI in the germline V gene. This CDR3 is 14 amino acids long. V was cut by 4 bases and J by 2 bases, with 12 bases left in between. The CDR3 sequence: CASSFGGETYEQYF. CDR3 nucleotide sequence: TGTGCCAGCAGTTTTGGGGGAGAAACCTACGAGCAGTACTTC.

The rearrangement joins TRBV5-4 to TRBJ2-1, with 8 bases matching TRBD2. The CDR3 length is 17 residues. Germline trimming cut 3 bases from V and 0 bases from J; bases unmatched to any gene: 8. Germline V gene data show CDR1 as SGHNT and CDR2 as YYREEE (reference sequence). The CDR3 spells CASSSNELAVSYNEQFF. The CDR3 coding sequence is TGTGCCAGCAGCTCGAACGAACTAGCGGTCTCCTACAATGAGCAGTTCTTC. Variable domain in full (rest from reference TRBV5-4 and TRBJ2-1): ETGVTQSPTHLIKTRGQQVTLRCSSQSGHNTVSWYQQALGQGPQFIFQYYREEENGRGNFPPRFSGLQFPNYSSELNVNALELDDSALYLCASSSNELAVSYNEQFFGPGTRLTVL.

This chain connects TRBV6-6 to TRBJ2-1; D not certain. The CDR3 is made up of 15 amino acids. The V and J ends lost 6 bases and 0 bases respectively, with 12 bases between them. Germline loops: CDR1 MNHNY, CDR2 SVGAGI (reference sequence). The CDR3 bases are TGTGCCAGCAGGGGCGGCGCGAGCTCCTACAATGAGCAGTTCTTC. Translating gives CASRGGASSYNEQFF.

The J gene is TRBJ2-3, the V gene TRBV5-1; D may be TRBD1 or TRBD2 (6 bases each). V was clipped by 1 base and J by 7 bases, with 13 bases between them. CDR3 size: 14 residues. The V gene's germline CDR1 is SGHRS and CDR2 YFSETQ. The CDR3 is CASSLSGGEHTQYF. CDR3 bases: TGCGCCAGCAGCTTGTCCGGGGGCGAACATACGCAGTATTTT.

The chain carries TRBV10-2 and TRBJ1-1; TRBD1 aligns across 9 bases. V lost 2 bases to trimming and J lost 4 bases; unmatched junction nucleotides: 8. The CDR3 is 16 residues long. Germline V gene sequence: CDR1 WSHSY, CDR2 SAAADI. The chain's CDR3 is CASSEHTGQGFTEAFF. For the CDR3, the DNA is TGCGCCAGCAGTGAGCACACGGGACAGGGATTCACTGAAGCTTTCTTT.

The V and J genes are TRBV28 and TRBJ1-1, with TRBD1 matching 7 bases. The length of the CDR3 is 16 residues. Germline trimming cut 5 bases from V and 1 base from J; bases unmatched to any gene: 10. In germline, CDR1 is MDHEN, CDR2 SYDVKM. CDR3 in amino acids: CASSLGDREENTEAFF. The CDR3 DNA follows: TGTGCCAGCAGTCTAGGGGACAGAGAAGAGAACACTGAAGCTTTCTTT.

CDR3 coding DNA: TGTGCCAGTAGGCGAAGCGGACAGAGTTTAAATTCACCCCTCCACTTT. This codes for CASRRSGQSLNSPLHF. The chain has TRBV19 and TRBJ1-6, with D maybe TRBD1 (6 bases). Germline assignment: CDR1 LNHDA and CDR2 SQIVND (reference sequence). The CDR3 runs 16 residues. Trimming removed 6 bases from V and 7 bases from J, with 19 bases in between.

The rearrangement joins TRBV5-1 to TRBJ2-5; D is tentatively TRBD1 or TRBD2 (5 bases each). Trimming took off 4 bases at V and 4 bases at J, with 14 bases between the two ends. The CDR3 spans 14 residues. CDR1 SGHRS and CDR2 YFSETQ come from the germline V gene. CDR3 nucleotides: TGCGCCAGCAGCCGGGGCTTTGGATTAGAGACCCAGTACTTC. As protein: CASSRGFGLETQYF.

This rearrangement joins TRBV3-1 (or the pseudogene TRBV3-2) to TRBJ2-5; TRBD1 agrees at 7 bases. CDR1 and CDR2 (germline): LGHDT, YNNKEL (reference sequence). V gave up 4 bases and J gave up 2 bases; unmatched junction bases: 7. This CDR3 contains 15 residues. CDR3 amino acids: CASSPRTGLQETQYF. As DNA, the CDR3 is TGTGCCAGCAGCCCTCGGACAGGCCTACAAGAGACCCAGTACTTC.

This chain links TRBV9 with TRBJ1-3; possibly TRBD1 for D (5 bases). CDR3 length: 15 residues. With 3 bases removed from V and 0 bases from J, the gap between germline ends came to 10 bases. The V gene's germline CDR1 is SGDLS and CDR2 YYNGEE. The CDR3 DNA is TGTGCCAGCAGCGACGGGACCAACTCTGGAAACACCATATATTTT. Its translation: CASSDGTNSGNTIYF.

Only one count was recorded for this clone. CDR3 loop: CASSLLATSGGDTQYF. CDR3 bases: TGTGCCAGCAGTTTATTAGCGACTAGCGGGGGGGATACGCAGTATTTT. The J gene is TRBJ2-3, the V gene TRBV28; TRBD2 aligns across 13 bases. The CDR3 totals 16 residues. Germline V gene data show CDR1 as MDHEN and CDR2 as SYDVKM. The ends lost 1 base at V and 6 bases at J; junction bases unmatched: 4.

This clone appeared once. J is TRBJ2-1 and V is TRBV2; D is possibly TRBD2 (6 bases). Germline loops: CDR1 SNHLY, CDR2 FYNNEI. CDR3 length: 14 residues. With 3 bases removed from V and 7 bases from J, the gap between germline ends came to 13 bases. The CDR3 spells CASSEFAGTNEQFF. In nucleotides, the CDR3 is TGTGCCAGCAGTGAGTTTGCGGGAACGAATGAGCAGTTCTTC.